This T cell receptor beta chain was recovered during a study of identical twins (dated by TCRdb to the mid-2010s). About the study as a whole: To test whether fetal clonotypes persist, the study used deep sequencing on TCR alpha and beta repertoires from monozygotic twins, unrelated adults of various ages, and cord blood. Replicate twin experiments were performed at different times using different library preparation protocols to rule out contamination.

Every donor was a healthy Caucasian. Miltenyi CD45RO+ enrichment and human naive T-cell isolation kits were used to isolate memory (CD45RO+) and naive T cells from PBMC. Of note for this clonotype: The target of this receptor is not known. Nothing much larger sits one base from this clone, and base qualities are not available.

Library preparation employed 5' RACE. These reads were obtained on an Illumina HiSeq 2000. Template switching added a universal primer binding site, and the final cDNA carried a unique molecular identifier that allowed TCR cDNA molecules to be counted accurately. First-strand cDNA for TCR alpha and beta chains was synthesized from specific primers in the conserved constant-segment region. Each cDNA library was double barcoded, with a SMART-Mk sample barcode plus Illumina barcodes, to control for contamination. Two successive PCR steps introduced TruSeq adapter sequences along with Illumina sample barcodes. The Illumina HiSeq platform was used with custom primers to sequence TCR alpha and beta cDNA libraries. Regarding the original processing steps: MiGEC processed the raw reads to extract unique molecular identifiers, while MiXCR was used to determine the CDR3 positions. For each individual, recombination models were inferred using an EM algorithm with the repgenHMM and IGoR tools. The tcR package in R was used for shared clonotype analysis, with sharing normalized by the product of cloneset sizes. To study raw recombination free of thymic and clonal selection effects, out-of-frame nonproductive sequences were analyzed. TCRdb applied fastp at Q25 and MiXCR to the public reads, then kept only in-frame beta chains. Rows merge per CDR3 protein into single entries with the most common DNA and genes. TCRdb, rather than the study authors, made the V and J calls. The sample table shows fewer than 250,000 distinct CDR3 sequences, and over 8% are seen once. Of the sample, about 5% is held by the ten largest clones.

V is shortened by 5 bases, J by 3 bases, and the region joining them spans 25 bases. CDR1 and CDR2 (SGHAT, FQNNGV) derive from the germline V gene. The CDR3 holds 18 amino acids from the cysteine to the phenylalanine. Solely the CDR3 DNA is kept, with 54 bases framed from the first base. Summary of the overall study and its limitations: Because the same donors could not be followed over many years, the conclusions depended on cross-sectional statistical analysis. Invariant T cells such as MAIT and iNKT could partly confound zero-insertion analyses, though diverse VJ usage argued against this for most clonotypes. In beta out-of-frame sequences, excess twin sharing was weaker, because having fewer shared sequences lowered the signal-to-noise ratio. Compared with coincidental sharing between unrelated individuals, out-of-frame TCR alpha sequences shared between twins had an excess of sequences with low generation probability. In monozygotic twins, recombination models systematically underestimated out-of-frame TCR alpha sharing, but the models matched the sharing seen between unrelated individuals. Fewer insertions were carried by abundant cord blood beta clonotypes; a weaker similar trend was observed in young adult naive repertoires, while no such trend was observed in memory repertoires.

The specimen was memory (CD45RO+) T cells sorted from blood. The cell subset or site label corresponds to: CD45RO+ enriched T cells. The V and J segments used are TRBV11-2 and TRBJ2-5; the D segment might be TRBD1 or TRBD2, since each matches 5 bases. The clonotype comes from a woman aged 18-30 years in good health. The DNA is TGTGCCAGCAGCCCCAATGAATGGTCCGGGACCCGTAAAGAGACCCAGTACTTC. Translated, this gives CASSPNEWSGTRKETQYF.